A single sample gave rise to the 19 T cell receptor beta chains below, sequenced in a study of cytomegalovirus exposure and HLA in healthy donors. PCR employed 60 Vbeta and 13 Jbeta primers. Clones were read by immunoSEQ multiplex PCR, and TCRdb kept only the in-frame ones, dropping some. Among under 150,000 clones listed, under 80% were seen once. Material for sequencing was PBMCs. These receptors originate from a woman between 35 and 50 years old in good health and CMV-seropositive.

The chain carries TRBV10-3 and TRBJ1-2; TRBD1 might be the D (5 bases). Trimming pared 10 bases from V and 0 bases from J, leaving 12 bases between. In germline, CDR1 is ENHRY, CDR2 SYGVKD. The CDR3 has 13 residues. In DNA, the CDR3 is TGTGCCACCGCGACAGAGTCTAACTATGGCTACACCTTC. This codes for CATATESNYGYTF.

This clone appeared a few times. The chain employs TRBV5-6 and TRBJ1-2; TRBD1 agrees at 10 bases. This CDR3 is 14 amino acids long. Trimming removed 5 bases from V and 4 bases from J; junction bases left unmatched: 5. The germline V gene encodes CDR1 SGHDT and CDR2 YYEEEE. The DNA of the CDR3 is TGTGCCAGCAGGGTGACAGGGGGCGGCTATGGCTACACCTTC. Translation: CASRVTGGGYGYTF. The whole variable domain, remainder taken from reference TRBV5-6 and TRBJ1-2, is DAGVTQSPTHLIKTRGQQVTLRCSPKSGHDTVSWYQQALGQGPQFIFQYYEEEERQRGNFPDRFSGHQFPNYSSELNVNALLLGDSALYLCASRVTGGGYGYTFGSGTRLTVV.

The table lists this clone with a few counts. The chain links TRBV29-1 to TRBJ1-1, with 8 bases matching TRBD1. With V trimmed by 4 bases and J by 0 bases, 7 bases remained unmatched. The CDR3 sequence is 15 residues long. Germline values: CDR1 SQVTM, CDR2 ANQGSEA. CDR3 residues: CSVAGGWGMNTEAFF. CDR3 sequence (DNA): TGCAGCGTTGCAGGGGGCTGGGGGATGAACACTGAAGCTTTCTTT.

This clone was picked up a small number of times. The CDR3 loop reads CASRLAGNTDTQYF. In DNA form, the CDR3 reads TGCGCCAGCAGGCTAGCGGGGAACACAGATACGCAGTATTTT. J is TRBJ2-3 and V is TRBV5-1, with TRBD2 identical over 9 bases. The germline V gene has CDR1 SGHRS and CDR2 YFSETQ. Trimming removed 5 bases from V and 2 bases from J; junction bases left unmatched: 3. CDR3 size: 14 residues.

This chain connects TRBV7-2 to TRBJ1-5; D uncertain. The CDR3 runs 14 residues. From germline, CDR1 is SGHTA and CDR2 FQGNSA. V lost 2 bases and J 2 bases, leaving 7 bases between the germline ends. The CDR3 is CASSLWEGNQPQHF. CDR3 sequence (DNA): TGTGCCAGCAGCTTATGGGAGGGCAATCAGCCCCAGCATTTT. The full variable domain, in which reference TRBV7-2 and TRBJ1-5 provide the parts outside the CDR3, is GAGVSQSPSNKVTEKGKDVELRCDPISGHTALYWYRQSLGQGLEFLIYFQGNSAPDKSGLPSDRFSAERTGGSVSTLTIQRTQQEDSAVYLCASSLWEGNQPQHFGDGTRLSIL.

The chain links TRBV11-1 to TRBJ2-4, with a possible D match to TRBD2 (6 bases). Between the trimmed V and J ends, which lost 5 bases and 3 bases, there was a span of 14 bases. The CDR3 covers 15 residues. Looked up from germline, CDR1 is SGHAT and CDR2 is FQDESV (reference sequence). CDR3 sequence reads: CASSPGGAGKNIQYF. The CDR3 region has the DNA TGTGCCAGCAGCCCCGGAGGGGCAGGCAAAAACATTCAGTACTTC.

The chain combines TRBV18 with TRBJ1-5; 7 bases map to TRBD1. CDR1 and CDR2 (germline): KGHSH, LQKENI. The CDR3 length is 15 residues. J was trimmed by 4 bases and V by 4 bases; bases with no gene match: 7. The CDR3 reads CASSQDGTANQPQHF. As DNA, the CDR3 is TGTGCCAGCTCACAAGACGGGACAGCTAATCAGCCCCAGCATTTT.

This clone appeared a single time. The rearrangement uses TRBV18 and TRBJ2-7, with TRBD2 identical over 10 bases. After removal of 2 bases from V and 2 bases from J, the junction contained 9 bases not matched to a gene. Germline values: CDR1 KGHSH, CDR2 LQKENI. This CDR3 is built from 17 residues. CDR3 coding DNA: TGTGCCAGCTCACCAAGTAGCGGGGGGTCCCGTACCTACGAGCAGTACTTC. Residues: CASSPSSGGSRTYEQYF.

The chain is built from TRBV7-9 and TRBJ1-2; TRBD1 matches 7 bases. V dropped 7 bases and J dropped 6; count of bases not matched to a gene: 14. This CDR3 contains 15 residues. The V gene's germline CDR1 is SEHNR and CDR2 FQNEAQ (reference sequence). The CDR3: CASTGQVGAWNGYTF. The CDR3 DNA reads as TGTGCCAGCACCGGACAGGTGGGGGCTTGGAATGGCTACACCTTC.

This chain links TRBV19 with TRBJ2-1, with 8 bases that match TRBD2. V shed 3 bases and J 8 bases; nucleotides not matched to a gene: 6. The germline CDR1 and CDR2 sequences are LNHDA and SQIVND (reference sequence). The CDR3 runs 14 residues. This CDR3 is CASSIGLASHEQFF. CDR3 nucleotide sequence: TGTGCCAGTAGTATTGGACTAGCCAGCCATGAGCAGTTCTTC.

The gene calls are TRBV30 and TRBJ2-7, with a tentative D call TRBD1 (6 bases). CDR3 length: 13 residues. Germline CDR1 reads GTSNPN; CDR2 reads SVGIG (reference sequence). The V end was cut by 4 bases, the J end by 2 bases, with 12 bases between. The CDR3 sequence: CAWTLGAAYEQYF. CDR3 bases: TGTGCCTGGACCTTGGGGGCGGCCTACGAGCAGTACTTC.

The CDR3 nucleotides are TGTGCCAGCAGTTCACATGACAGGGTCCCCTACGAGCAGTACTTC. Its translation is CASSSHDRVPYEQYF. The chain employs TRBV28 and TRBJ2-7; 7 nucleotides line up with TRBD1. Germline assignment: CDR1 MDHEN and CDR2 SYDVKM. J gave up 2 bases and V 4 bases, and 8 bases lay outside the gene matches. This CDR3 has 15 amino acids.

This clone was detected a few times. The genes are TRBV6-6 and TRBJ1-1, with D possibly matching TRBD1 (5 bases). The germline V gene encodes CDR1 MNHNY and CDR2 SVGAGI (reference sequence). Trimming removed 2 bases from V and 4 bases from J, with 11 bases in between. There are 14 residues in the CDR3. The CDR3: CASSYNRGFTEAFF. DNA of the CDR3: TGTGCCAGCAGTTACAATAGGGGTTTCACTGAAGCTTTCTTT.

This clone counts as large. The chain combines TRBV4-3 with TRBJ1-3, with D possibly matching TRBD1 (5 bases). Germline lookup yields CDR1 LGHNA and CDR2 YSLEER. V was trimmed by 2 bases and J by 2 bases, leaving 16 bases between them. The CDR3 is 17 residues long. The CDR3 loop is CASSQRHGGRTGNTIYF. The DNA of the CDR3 is TGCGCCAGCAGCCAAAGGCACGGGGGTCGGACTGGAAACACCATATATTTT.

The CDR3 bases are TGTGCCAGCAGCTTCACACAGGGGGATGGCTACACCTTC. Translating gives CASSFTQGDGYTF. The chain recombines TRBV7-9 with TRBJ1-2; 8 bases align to TRBD1. J was trimmed by 6 bases and V by 3 bases; bases with no gene match: 3. CDR1 and CDR2 from the germline V gene are SEHNR and FQNEAQ (reference sequence). This CDR3 comprises 13 residues.

The rearrangement links TRBV30 to TRBJ2-1, with D possibly TRBD2 on 7 matching bases. Looked up from germline, CDR1 is GTSNPN and CDR2 is SVGIG (reference sequence). The CDR3 sequence is 15 residues long. V was trimmed by 2 bases and J by 6 bases, leaving 17 bases between them. CDR3 sequence: CAWSTDSRGANEQFF. The DNA of the CDR3 is TGTGCCTGGAGTACAGACTCACGGGGGGCCAATGAGCAGTTCTTC.

The DNA for the CDR3 is TGTGCCAGTAGTAAACCGGGACTAGTGTTCCACGAGCAGTACTTC. It specifies CASSKPGLVFHEQYF. The rearrangement joins TRBV19 to TRBJ2-7; the match to TRBD2 covers 8 bases. V shed 4 bases, J shed 5 bases, and the junction held 10 bases outside the gene matches. This CDR3 is built from 15 residues. CDR1 is LNHDA, CDR2 SQIVND, per germline (reference sequence).

The chain combines TRBV5-1 with TRBJ2-7; possible D gene TRBD1, 5 bases. The germline V gene encodes CDR1 SGHRS and CDR2 YFSETQ. V was clipped by 0 bases and J by 4 bases, with 14 bases between them. The CDR3 spans 15 residues. CDR3 residues: CASSLDGQGLYEQYF. CDR3 DNA sequence: TGCGCCAGCAGCTTGGACGGGCAGGGTCTATACGAGCAGTACTTC.

The genes are TRBV9 and TRBJ1-4, with TRBD1 matching 8 bases. The germline V gene has CDR1 SGDLS and CDR2 YYNGEE. The CDR3 length is 15 residues. Losses at the gene ends were 3 bases for V and 8 bases for J; bases not matched to a gene: 9. The CDR3 reads CASSAGQVLWEKLFF. CDR3 in DNA: TGTGCCAGCAGCGCGGGACAGGTTTTATGGGAAAAACTGTTTTTT.